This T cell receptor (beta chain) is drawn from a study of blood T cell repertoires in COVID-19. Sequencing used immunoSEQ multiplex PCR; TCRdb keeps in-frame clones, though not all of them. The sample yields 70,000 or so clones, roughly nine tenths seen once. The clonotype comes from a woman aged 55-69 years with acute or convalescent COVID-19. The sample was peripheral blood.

CDR3 sequence (DNA): TGTGCCAGCAGTTCCCGGGACAGGGATCAGCCCCAGCATTTT. Protein product: CASSSRDRDQPQHF. V and J are TRBV6-5 and TRBJ1-5; 9 positions agree with TRBD1. Per the germline V gene, CDR1 is MNHEY and CDR2 is SVGAGI. Unmatched junction bases numbered 3, after V lost 4 bases and J lost 5 bases. CDR3 length: 14 amino acids.